This T cell receptor (beta chain) is from a study of memory B cells and T cells in multiple sclerosis. The CDR3 spans 15 residues. V lost 1 base and J 0 bases, leaving 9 bases between the germline ends. Germline lookup yields CDR1 SEHNR and CDR2 FQNEAQ (reference sequence). TCRdb's copy holds only in-frame clones and misses some; the assay was immunoSEQ multiplex PCR. The repertoire holds roughly 14,000 clones, with around 63% as singletons. Sequenced sample: memory (CD45RO+) CD4+ T cells from blood. The TCR was taken from a human donor with multiple sclerosis. The genes are TRBV7-9 and TRBJ1-1; D perhaps matches TRBD1 (5 bases). The CDR3 nucleotides read TGTGCCAGCAGCTTAGGTCAGGGCTTGAACACTGAAGCTTTCTTT. This translates into CASSLGQGLNTEAFF.